A selection of T cell receptor beta chains follows, all from one sample in a study of blood T cells in healthy people across ages. One entry per CDR3 protein, called by TCRdb with MiXCR from the 5' RACE reads. Of some 1.6 million distinct CDR3 sequences listed, about 35% are singletons. Sequenced material: blood. Receptors were obtained from a woman aged 25 to 39 in good health. Each CDR3 is given with its conserved first and last residue. Each record gives: D gene, clone size, J gene, V gene, CDR3 protein, CDR3 DNA. D genes are given only for firm matches. Clone size is shown for a subset of rows, as once, few, many or a class of expanded clone.

NA NA TRBJ2-7 TRBV4-2 CASSQVISDSYEQYF TGTGCCAGCAGCCAAGTAATTTCGGACTCCTACGAGCAGTACTTC
NA NA TRBJ1-2 TRBV7-2 CASSLAWEHYGYTF TGTGCCAGCAGCTTAGCGTGGGAGCACTATGGCTACACCTTC
NA NA TRBJ1-5 TRBV25-1 CASSAKTRDLSWPQHF TGTGCCAGCAGTGCTAAGACACGAGACTTAAGTTGGCCCCAGCATTTT
NA few TRBJ2-1 TRBV20-1 CSALGRSYNEQFF TGCAGTGCTCTCGGGCGGTCCTACAATGAGCAGTTCTTC
NA few TRBJ1-2 TRBV20-1 CSARVDSGVHGYTF TGCAGTGCTAGAGTAGATTCAGGGGTACATGGCTACACCTTC
TRBD2 NA TRBJ2-1 TRBV3-1 CASSQVTAFGTSGRENSYNEQFF TGTGCCAGCAGCCAAGTTACGGCCTTTGGGACTAGCGGGAGGGAAAACTCCTACAATGAGCAGTTCTTC
TRBD2 many TRBJ2-1 TRBV20-1 CSVLLASGRAMLYNEQFF TGCAGTGTCCTTCTTGCTAGCGGGAGGGCCATGCTCTACAATGAGCAGTTCTTC
NA NA TRBJ1-5 TRBV20-1 CSARDYRAGDNQPQHF TGCAGTGCTAGGGATTACAGGGCGGGCGACAATCAGCCCCAGCATTTT
NA NA TRBJ2-3 TRBV4-1 CASSQGERYTDTRYF TGCGCCAGCAGCCAAGGGGAGCGGTACACAGATACGCGGTATTTT
NA few TRBJ2-3 TRBV12-3/TRBV12-4 CASSLGLKSDTQYF TGTGCCAGCAGTTTAGGACTGAAATCAGATACGCAGTATTTT
NA NA TRBJ2-7 TRBV21-1 CASISISGRFYEQYF TGTGCCAGCATCTCTATTAGCGGGCGGTTCTACGAGCAGTACTTC
NA NA TRBJ2-7 TRBV18 CASSPEGQTYEQYF TGTGCCAGCTCACCGGAGGGCCAAACCTACGAGCAGTACTTC
TRBD1 NA TRBJ1-2 TRBV2 CASSPTGGESNYGYTF TGTGCCAGCAGCCCGACAGGGGGCGAATCTAACTATGGCTACACCTTC
NA NA TRBJ2-3 TRBV9 CASSPEGARAQYTQYF TGTGCCAGCAGCCCGGAGGGGGCGCGGGCACAATATACGCAGTATTTT
NA few TRBJ2-1 TRBV7-2 CASSPQNRYNEQFF TGTGCCAGCAGCCCTCAAAACAGGTACAATGAGCAGTTCTTC
NA NA TRBJ2-1 TRBV5-1 CASSTQPHNEQFF TGCGCCAGCAGCACCCAGCCCCACAATGAGCAGTTCTTC
NA NA TRBJ1-1 TRBV5-1 CASSPSGPGVTEAFF TGCGCCAGCAGCCCCAGCGGGCCGGGGGTTACTGAAGCTTTCTTT
TRBD1 once TRBJ2-5 TRBV20-1 CSVDRDRYRETQYF TGCAGTGTGGACAGGGATAGGTACCGAGAGACCCAGTACTTC
NA NA TRBJ2-7 TRBV20-1 CSARVPGLIYEQYF TGCAGTGCTAGAGTGCCGGGGTTGATCTACGAGCAGTACTTC
TRBD1 NA TRBJ1-2 TRBV12-3/TRBV12-4 CASSLIPGQGHYGCTF TGTGCCAGCAGTCTCATACCGGGACAGGGACACTATGGCTGCACCTTC
NA NA TRBJ2-3 TRBV7-9 CASSLRNERTDTQYF TGTGCCAGCAGCTTAAGGAACGAACGCACAGATACGCAGTATTTT
NA NA TRBJ1-5 TRBV5-1 CASNYLTDLLSNQPQHF TGCGCCAGCAACTATCTGACAGATCTTCTAAGCAATCAGCCCCAGCATTTT
NA few TRBJ2-7 TRBV5-1 CASSLAGPGYEQYF TGCGCCAGCAGCTTGGCGGGGCCCGGATACGAGCAGTACTTC
TRBD1 few TRBJ1-1 TRBV20-1 CSGVTGTVNTEAFF TGCAGTGGGGTAACCGGGACAGTGAACACTGAAGCTTTCTTT
NA NA TRBJ1-1 TRBV20-1 CSVGGQNTEAFF TGCAGTGTCGGCGGGCAGAACACTGAAGCTTTCTTT
TRBD2 few TRBJ2-3 TRBV20-1 CSAHPASGGAGDTQYF TGCAGTGCCCACCCCGCTAGCGGGGGGGCGGGTGATACGCAGTATTTT
TRBD1 NA TRBJ2-1 TRBV5-1 CASSFDRDSSYNEQFF TGCGCCAGCAGCTTCGATAGGGACAGCTCCTACAATGAGCAGTTCTTC
NA NA TRBJ1-5 TRBV2 CASSSDSMGGQPQHF TGTGCCAGCAGTTCGGACTCCATGGGGGGTCAGCCCCAGCATTTT
NA NA TRBJ2-7 TRBV30 CAWRGRGNYEQYF TGTGCCTGGAGGGGTCGGGGGAACTACGAGCAGTACTTC
NA NA TRBJ2-1 TRBV4-1 CASSRSSRGGVGNEQFF TGCGCCAGCAGCCGGAGTAGCAGGGGGGGTGTGGGCAATGAGCAGTTCTTC
TRBD2 NA TRBJ2-1 TRBV30 CAWSVGDWGGNEQFF TGTGCCTGGAGTGTGGGGGACTGGGGGGGCAATGAGCAGTTCTTC
NA NA TRBJ2-1 TRBV4-1 CASSQVGAVRKQFF TGCGCCAGCAGCCAAGTGGGGGCGGTTCGGAAGCAGTTCTTC
NA NA TRBJ1-1 TRBV27 CASSFGRAQLAFF TGTGCCAGCAGTTTCGGGAGGGCGCAGTTGGCTTTCTTT
TRBD2 NA TRBJ2-3 TRBV27 CASRTPTGGLADTQYF TGTGCCAGCAGGACCCCTACGGGAGGGTTGGCAGATACGCAGTATTTT
NA NA TRBJ1-1 TRBV28 CASSPISVLNTEAFF TGTGCCAGCAGTCCTATCTCAGTTCTGAACACTGAAGCTTTCTTT
NA few TRBJ1-5 TRBV6-1 CASRPVGQTNQPQHF TGTGCCAGCAGACCCGTTGGACAGACCAATCAGCCCCAGCATTTT
TRBD2 NA TRBJ2-1 TRBV4-1 CASSQRIPSGGSNEQFF TGCGCCAGCAGCCAAAGAATACCCAGCGGGGGGTCTAATGAGCAGTTCTTC
NA few TRBJ1-4 TRBV4-1 CASSPQGLRGTNEKLFF TGCGCCAGCAGCCCTCAAGGGTTGCGGGGGACTAATGAAAAACTGTTTTTT
NA few TRBJ1-5 TRBV29-1 CSVVGGGIINQPQHF TGCAGCGTTGTGGGGGGTGGAATAATCAATCAGCCCCAGCATTTT
NA NA TRBJ2-7 TRBV11-2 CASGPVATFFKMEYEQYF TGTGCCAGCGGCCCGGTCGCAACATTCTTCAAAATGGAATACGAGCAGTACTTC
TRBD2 many TRBJ2-5 TRBV20-1 CSAALAGTQETQYF TGCAGTGCTGCCCTAGCGGGGACTCAAGAGACCCAGTACTTC
NA NA TRBJ2-1 TRBV6-4 CASSPKVSSYNEQFF TGTGCCAGCAGCCCCAAGGTCAGCTCCTACAATGAGCAGTTCTTC
NA few TRBJ2-1 TRBV11-2 CASSLRWVGVHEQFF TGTGCCAGCAGCTTACGCTGGGTCGGCGTTCATGAGCAGTTCTTC
NA few TRBJ2-4 TRBV29-1 CSMQTDRLAKNIQYF TGCAGCATGCAAACAGACCGACTAGCCAAAAACATTCAGTACTTC
NA NA TRBJ2-1 TRBV5-1 CASSFADYNEQFF TGCGCCAGCAGCTTCGCAGACTACAATGAGCAGTTCTTC
NA few TRBJ1-2 TRBV10-3 CAISDSQGTNYGYTF TGTGCCATCAGTGATAGCCAGGGAACTAACTATGGCTACACCTTC